This record covers a single T cell receptor (beta chain). The antigen remains undetermined. The sample originates from a study of high-grade serous ovarian cancer treatment subgroups. Study context: Mean per sample: around 13,000 reads, 6,000 to 8,000 unique TCR beta rearrangements. Overall study findings and caveats: Tumors within one patient showed repertoire similarity of roughly 0.11 to 0.8. Without spatial data, bulk sequencing limits insight into HGSC tumor diversity.

Tumor samples were taken before definitive surgery or chemotherapy. Clones were sequenced by immunoSEQ multiplex PCR, and TCRdb holds only the in-frame ones, with some missing. Of 4,500 or so clones listed, around 77% are singletons. This CDR3 region has 12 residues. Germline CDR1 and CDR2: SGHNT and YYREEE (reference sequence). The V and J ends lost 2 bases and 3 bases respectively, with 5 bases between them. The receptor's source is a human donor with high-grade serous ovarian cancer. Sequenced sample: tumor tissue. The chain joins TRBV5-4 to TRBJ1-2, with D unresolved. The CDR3 spells CASSFGDYGYTF. DNA for the CDR3: TGTGCCAGCAGCTTCGGGGACTATGGCTACACCTTC.